This T cell receptor beta chain is drawn from a study of regulatory T cells in long-lasting Graves disease. Investigators prepared the TCR beta libraries by applying iRepertoire HTBI primers and Arm-PCR of CDR3 regions. TCRdb ran MiXCR on the multiplex PCR reads and lists one entry per CDR3 protein. The sample has about 470,000 distinct CDR3 sequences, 15% seen once. Noted time point: newly diagnosed GD, antithyroid drugs for less than 3 months. Extracted PBMC RNA gave rise to the TCR library. This sample was shared with a second study, whose subject was T cells in Graves' hyperthyroidism and ophthalmopathy.

The receptor comes from a woman aged 30 to 39 with Graves disease. The specimen was peripheral blood mononuclear cells (PBMCs), collected at new diagnosis, from a patient treated with antithyroid drugs.

The CDR3 loop is CASSAAAAADTQYF. The CDR3 nucleotides are TGTGCCAGCAGTGCGGCGGCGGCGGCAGATACGCAGTATTTT. The chain carries TRBV6-4 and TRBJ2-3; no definite D call. The ends were cut back, 4 bases at V and 4 bases at J, with 12 bases in the middle. This CDR3 contains 14 residues. Looked up from germline, CDR1 is MRHNA and CDR2 is SNTAGT.